This T cell receptor (beta chain) was sequenced in a study of T cells after yellow fever vaccination. Study-level findings and limits: In post-booster samples, most primary-vaccination clones reappeared (around 95% CD4, 88% CD8).

Germline V gives CDR1 SGHRS, CDR2 YFSETQ. CDR3 size: 13 residues. The V end was cut by 3 bases, the J end by 3 bases, with 9 bases between. The study made its TCR cDNA through 5'RACE template switching. That step introduced a universal primer site along with UMIs. MiXCR, run by TCRdb on the 5' RACE reads, gives a single entry per CDR3 protein. The sample holds a few hundred thousand distinct CDR3 sequences, roughly 7.5% seen once. This clonotype showed up just a few times. Antigen specificity is unknown. The input for sequencing was PBMCs, taken about 41 days after the first yellow fever vaccination. This receptor was taken from a young man who received the YFV17D yellow fever vaccine. The chain is built from TRBV5-1 and TRBJ1-1; D is possibly TRBD1 (5 bases). Here the CDR3 DNA reads TGCGCCAGCAGCTCCGGGACGGACACTGAAGCTTTCTTT. Translating gives CASSSGTDTEAFF.